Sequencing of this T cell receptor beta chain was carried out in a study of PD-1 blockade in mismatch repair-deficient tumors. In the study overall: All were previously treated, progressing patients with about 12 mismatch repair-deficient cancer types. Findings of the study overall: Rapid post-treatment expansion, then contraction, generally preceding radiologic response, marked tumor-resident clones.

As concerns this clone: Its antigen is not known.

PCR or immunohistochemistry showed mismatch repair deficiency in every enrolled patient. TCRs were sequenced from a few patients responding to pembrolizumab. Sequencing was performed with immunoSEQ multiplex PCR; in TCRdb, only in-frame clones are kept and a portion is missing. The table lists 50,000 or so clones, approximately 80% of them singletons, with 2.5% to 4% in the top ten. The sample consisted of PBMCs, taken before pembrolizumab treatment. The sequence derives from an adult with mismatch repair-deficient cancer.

DNA of the CDR3: TGTGCCAGCATTGGACAGGGCCTCCTGAACACTGAAGCTTTCTTT. It translates to CASIGQGLLNTEAFF. The chain couples TRBV25-1 to TRBJ1-1; 8 bases match TRBD1. V lost 7 bases, J lost 0 bases, and 7 bases stayed unmatched. Germline CDR1 reads MGHDK; CDR2 reads SYGVNS. There are 15 residues in the CDR3.